This T cell receptor (beta chain) was identified in a study of blood T cell repertoires in COVID-19. TCRdb's copy holds only in-frame clones and misses some; the assay was immunoSEQ multiplex PCR. The sample contains over 85,000 clones, around nine tenths of which appear only once. The CDR3 spans 12 residues. Trimming left V 6 bases short and J 0 bases short, with 5 bases between. This sequence was found in a woman aged 45-65 years with acute or convalescent COVID-19. Sample: peripheral blood. The V call is TRBV12-3 or TRBV12-4, the J call TRBJ1-1; D is unclear. For the CDR3, the DNA is TGTGCCAGCAGGACACTGAACACTGAAGCTTTCTTT. Its protein product is CASRTLNTEAFF.